The 25 T cell receptor beta chains in this list originate from one sample, sequenced in a study of shared clonotypes between healthy human individuals. Assay used: immunoSEQ multiplex PCR; TCRdb lists only in-frame clones, some missing. The sample includes about 1,800,000 clones, less than 95% of them seen just once. The naive CD8 fraction comprised CD45RO-negative cells positively selected for CCR7 and excluded terminally differentiated effector memory CD45RA+ cells. The sample comprised naive CD8+ T cells sorted from blood. These receptors came from a man younger than 30 in good health.

This clone was seen just once. At the DNA level, this CDR3 is encoded by other sequences in the same sample as well. The chain couples TRBV27 to TRBJ2-7, with TRBD2 matching 9 bases. The trim removed 3 bases at V and 2 bases at J, leaving 5 bases unmatched. Per germline, CDR1 MNHEY and CDR2 SMNVEV (reference sequence). CDR3 length: 15 amino acids. The CDR3 nucleotides are TGTGCCAGCAGTTTTGGGGCGGGAGGGCCCTACGAGCAGTACTTC. Translated: CASSFGAGGPYEQYF.

The CDR3 loop reads CASSKGGQGGGQPQHF. The CDR3 DNA follows: TGTGCCAGCAGCAAAGGAGGGCAGGGAGGAGGGCAGCCCCAGCATTTT. The V gene is TRBV21-1, the J gene TRBJ1-5. TRBV21-1 is termed a pseudogene. The CDR3 is 16 residues long.

The chain joins TRBV14 to TRBJ2-2; 8 bases agree with TRBD2. V shed 4 bases and J 4 bases; nucleotides not matched to a gene: 8. Germline V gene lookup returns CDR1 SGHDN and CDR2 FVKESK. This CDR3 contains 16 residues. The CDR3 nucleotides are TGTGCCAGCAGCCTACGAACTAGCGGTCCCACCGGGGAGCTGTTTTTT. It is translated as CASSLRTSGPTGELFF.

CDR3 loop: CASSEDRGHNTGELFF. CDR3 bases: TGTGCCAGCAGCGAAGACAGGGGGCATAACACCGGGGAGCTGTTTTTT. The V call is TRBV27, the J call TRBJ2-2; TRBD1 aligns across 10 bases. The CDR3 contains 16 residues. Per the germline V gene, CDR1 is MNHEY and CDR2 is SMNVEV (reference sequence). Trimming at V came to 6 bases and at J to 2 bases, leaving 6 bases not matched to a gene.

The rearrangement uses TRBV6-5 and TRBJ1-1; D possibly corresponds to TRBD1 (6 bases). V dropped 3 bases and J dropped 5 bases, with 16 bases sitting between them. The CDR3 consists of 15 residues. Per germline, CDR1 MNHEY and CDR2 SVGAGI. The CDR3 region is CASSYYRALGTEAFF. The CDR3 DNA is TGTGCCAGCAGTTATTACAGGGCCCTTGGGACTGAAGCTTTCTTT.

The CDR3 spells CASNMGLASEQYF. The CDR3 nucleotides read TGTGCCAGTAATATGGGACTAGCGAGCGAGCAGTACTTC. The V call is TRBV19, the J call TRBJ2-7, with 10 nucleotides matching TRBD2. After removal of 7 bases from V and 6 bases from J, the junction contained 6 bases not matched to a gene. Germline-derived CDR1 and CDR2 are LNHDA and SQIVND (reference sequence). There are 13 residues in the CDR3.

V gene TRBV9 combines with J gene TRBJ1-2; 8 positions agree with TRBD1. The CDR3 sequence is 15 residues long. J gave up 4 bases and V 3 bases, and 8 bases lay outside the gene matches. Germline CDR1 and CDR2: SGDLS and YYNGEE. CDR3 loop: CASSGPLQGGYGYTF. Written as DNA, the CDR3 is TGTGCCAGCAGCGGACCTTTACAGGGGGGCTATGGCTACACCTTC.

The rearrangement links TRBV7-2 to TRBJ2-7, with D perhaps matching TRBD1 or TRBD2 (6 bases each). The CDR3 consists of 15 residues. Trimming removed 4 bases from V and 4 bases from J, with 17 bases in between. The V gene's germline CDR1 is SGHTA and CDR2 FQGNSA. CDR3 residues: CASSSYGGPGYEQYF. The DNA for the CDR3 is TGTGCCAGCAGCTCGTACGGGGGCCCGGGTTACGAGCAGTACTTC.

The chain uses TRBV19 and TRBJ1-1; TRBD1 agrees at 8 bases. V was pared by 6 bases and J by 5 bases, with 8 bases of the junction left unmatched. This CDR3 has 14 residues. CDR1 is LNHDA and CDR2 is SQIVND in the germline V gene (reference sequence). CDR3 bases: TGTGCCAGTAGCTACGGGACAGGCAGAACTGAAGCTTTCTTT. As protein: CASSYGTGRTEAFF.

The chain uses TRBV11-2 and TRBJ2-1, with D possibly matching TRBD2 (5 bases). Germline V gene lookup returns CDR1 SGHAT and CDR2 FQNNGV. The germline V and J ends were trimmed by 2 bases and 5 bases, with 13 bases remaining between them. The CDR3 consists of 15 residues. DNA for the CDR3: TGTGCCAGCAGCTTATGGGCCGGAGGAGACAATGAGCAGTTCTTC. Protein: CASSLWAGGDNEQFF. The complete variable domain, with remaining parts taken from reference TRBV11-2 and TRBJ2-1, reads EAGVAQSPRYKIIEKRQSVAFWCNPISGHATLYWYQQILGQGPKLLIQFQNNGVVDDSQLPKDRFSAERLKGVDSTLKIQPAKLEDSAVYLCASSLWAGGDNEQFFGPGTRLTVL.

This clone was seen only once. The chain combines TRBV5-1 with TRBJ1-6; tentatively, D is TRBD1 (6 bases). This CDR3 contains 15 residues. The V gene lost 4 bases and the J gene lost 7 bases, with 15 bases spanning the gap. The germline CDR1 and CDR2 sequences are SGHRS and YFSETQ. The CDR3 spells CASSLGDNPNSPLHF. CDR3 bases: TGCGCCAGCAGCCTCGGGGACAACCCAAATTCACCCCTCCACTTT.

V gene TRBV4-1 combines with J gene TRBJ1-1, with no clear D. The germline V gene encodes CDR1 MGHRA and CDR2 YSYEKL. The CDR3 is made up of 14 amino acids. V lost 4 bases and J 0 bases, leaving 9 bases between the germline ends. The CDR3: CASSPRLLNTEAFF. CDR3 nucleotides: TGCGCCAGCAGCCCCAGACTTTTGAACACTGAAGCTTTCTTT.

V is TRBV7-9 and J is TRBJ1-2; D is possibly TRBD1 (6 bases). CDR1 and CDR2 (germline): SEHNR, FQNEAQ (reference sequence). V was trimmed by 4 bases and J by 3 bases, leaving 18 bases between them. The length of the CDR3 is 16 residues. The CDR3, as DNA: TGTGCCAGCAGCTCGATTCCACAGGGATTCGACTATGGCTACACCTTC. Translating it yields CASSSIPQGFDYGYTF.

The V and J genes are TRBV6-6 and TRBJ1-2, with D unresolved. This CDR3 comprises 15 residues. V dropped 0 bases and J dropped 6 bases, with 14 bases sitting between them. CDR1 and CDR2 from the germline V gene are MNHNY and SVGAGI (reference sequence). CDR3: CASSYSEPLADGYTF. CDR3 DNA sequence: TGTGCCAGCAGTTACTCGGAACCTCTCGCGGATGGCTACACCTTC.

CDR3 region: CASSNLPDYEQYF. CDR3 coding DNA: TGTGCCAGCAGTAACCTCCCAGACTACGAGCAGTACTTC. This chain joins TRBV27 and TRBJ2-7, with D unresolved. The CDR3 totals 13 residues. Germline V gives CDR1 MNHEY, CDR2 SMNVEV (reference sequence). With 5 bases removed from V and 3 bases from J, the gap between germline ends came to 11 bases.

This clone was counted once. This chain joins TRBV4-1 and TRBJ2-7; D perhaps matches TRBD1 (7 bases). Germline V CDR1 and CDR2: MGHRA, YSYEKL. The V end was cut by 0 bases, the J end by 7 bases, with 16 bases between. The CDR3 length is 15 residues. The CDR3 spells CASSQEPTGTWEQYF. Written as DNA, the CDR3 is TGCGCCAGCAGCCAAGAACCGACAGGGACTTGGGAGCAGTACTTC.

This chain uses TRBV5-6 with TRBJ2-7; D is unresolved. V lost 2 bases and J lost 3, with 9 bases in between. The CDR3 is made up of 13 amino acids. Germline V gives CDR1 SGHDT, CDR2 YYEEEE. As DNA, the CDR3 is TGTGCCAGCAGCTTAATCAGCCACTACGAGCAGTACTTC. Protein sequence: CASSLISHYEQYF.

The chain joins TRBV7-6 to TRBJ2-2, with D perhaps matching TRBD2 (6 bases). Trimming stripped 2 bases from V and 4 bases from J, with 8 bases between. The length of the CDR3 is 14 residues. Germline CDR1 SGHVS, CDR2 FNYEAQ. This CDR3 is CASSLRGSTGELFF. CDR3 coding DNA: TGTGCCAGCAGCTTACGGGGGAGCACCGGGGAGCTGTTTTTT.

This clone was observed once. The rearrangement joins TRBV6-1 to TRBJ1-1; 10 bases are a match to TRBD1. The CDR3 contains 15 residues. From germline, CDR1 is MNHNS and CDR2 SASEGT. J was trimmed by 5 bases and V by 3 bases; bases with no gene match: 6. CDR3 loop: CASSDPTGGTTEAFF. The CDR3 nucleotides are TGTGCCAGCAGTGATCCGACAGGGGGCACTACTGAAGCTTTCTTT.

Comments on this clone: Other nucleotide sequences in the sample specify the same CDR3. The chain is built from TRBV9 and TRBJ2-7; 7 bases fit TRBD2. The CDR3 spans 14 residues. From germline, CDR1 is SGDLS and CDR2 YYNGEE. V gave up 0 bases and J gave up 4 bases; unmatched junction bases: 4. This chain's CDR3 is CASSVGLAGYEQYF. The CDR3 DNA is TGTGCCAGCAGCGTAGGGTTAGCGGGTTACGAGCAGTACTTC.

As to this clone: This same CDR3 is encoded by further DNA sequences in the sample. The chain is built from TRBV9 and TRBJ2-3; 11 nucleotides match TRBD2. Trimming cost V 0 bases and J 3 bases; bases outside gene matches: 3. Germline V gene lookup returns CDR1 SGDLS and CDR2 YYNGEE. There are 16 residues in the CDR3. The chain's CDR3 is CASSVGLAGGTDTQYF. CDR3 coding DNA: TGTGCCAGCAGCGTAGGGCTAGCGGGAGGAACAGATACGCAGTATTTT.

Points on this clone: The same CDR3 is also encoded by other DNA sequences in this sample. Here the CDR3 reads CASSYSSGTYEQYF. Written as DNA, the CDR3 is TGTGCCAGCAGTTACTCCTCAGGGACCTACGAGCAGTACTTC. The chain carries TRBV6-5 and TRBJ2-7; perhaps TRBD1 as D (5 bases). The CDR3 length is 14 residues. The germline gives CDR1 MNHEY, CDR2 SVGAGI. Trimming pared 0 bases from V and 2 bases from J, leaving 8 bases between.

This clone was found once. This chain joins TRBV14 and TRBJ1-1; D not resolved. Looked up from germline, CDR1 is SGHDN and CDR2 is FVKESK. Deletions cut 8 bases from V and 1 base from J, with 11 bases between. The CDR3 runs to 13 residues. The CDR3 nucleotides are TGTGCCAGCTCCCGACCGGAGAACACTGAAGCTTTCTTT. Protein product: CASSRPENTEAFF.

The V call is TRBV2, the J call TRBJ2-3, with 10 bases identical to TRBD2. V was clipped by 6 bases and J by 2 bases; unmatched bases: 5. Germline values: CDR1 SNHLY, CDR2 FYNNEI. This CDR3 region has 15 residues. CDR3 sequence: CASRPLAGDTDTQYF. CDR3 coding DNA: TGTGCCAGCAGACCCCTAGCGGGAGACACAGATACGCAGTATTTT.

The rearrangement links TRBV5-6 to TRBJ2-2, with 13 bases fitting TRBD2. The CDR3 runs 17 residues. Germline lookup yields CDR1 SGHDT and CDR2 YYEEEE. J lost 4 bases, V lost 4 bases, and 7 bases had no gene match. The CDR3 coding sequence is TGTGCCAGCAGCAGAGGGACTAGCGGGGCGACCACCGGGGAGCTGTTTTTT. Its protein product is CASSRGTSGATTGELFF.